This entry is about one T cell receptor beta chain. There is no known antigen for this receptor. Base qualities are missing; no much larger clone stands one base away. The data were taken from a study of CD8+ T cells in alopecia areata (dated by TCRdb to the late 2010s). Describing the broader study: The treated patients, all with moderate-to-severe alopecia areata, were enrolled in an open-label pilot trial of oral tofacitinib given at 5 to 10 mg twice daily. Patients received tofacitinib for 6 to 18 months and were then followed off drug for 6 months to check for delayed response and recurrence. The study used high-throughput TCRbeta sequencing to examine T cell clonal expansion in alopecia areata, in both the C3H/HeJ mouse model and human patients. On the human side, TCRbeta sequencing was run on scalp tissue and on sorted CD4+ and CD8+ peripheral blood T cells from healthy controls and from alopecia areata patients with either patchy or totalis/universalis disease. Biopsies were taken from tofacitinib-treated patients at baseline and at 4 and 24 weeks of treatment, and a later scalp biopsy was taken in several of the tofacitinib-treated patients. Scalp clonality was compared across normal scalp (n=4), patchy alopecia areata scalp (n=8), and alopecia totalis/universalis scalp (n=8). RNA came from the PAXgene miRNA kit for fixed scalp, the miRNeasy kit for PBMCs, and the RNeasy kit for mouse skin. immunoSEQ multiplex PCR using 35 Vbeta forward primers and 13 Jbeta reverse primers was used to amplify TCRbeta CDR3 regions.

Paper-wide results and their limitations: Compared with normal scalp, lesional scalp, particularly in alopecia totalis/universalis, had higher clonality and more expanded CD8+ clones, which suggests antigenic drive. Unlike mouse skin, where gammadelta T cells dominate, normal human skin contains resident alphabeta T cells that get sequenced too, which complicates analysis of the scalp TCR repertoire. Compared with mice, TCR sequences shared between patients were less clear, possibly partly because of HLA diversity across the patient population.

Preparation of the library involved the immunoSEQ multiplex PCR assay. For TCR sequencing, RNA was extracted from every sample and reverse transcribed into cDNA to serve as template. First-strand cDNA was synthesized using SuperScript III with a 2:1 mix of oligo-dT and random hexamers. A synthetic immune receptor repertoire was used to measure amplification bias, and any remaining bias was corrected computationally. The paper's data handling went like this. Raw reads were preprocessed for error removal, and CDR3 was defined according to IMGT conventions as running from the conserved cysteine to phenylalanine. Clonality was computed as 1 minus the Shannon entropy, with the entropy normalized by log2 of the number of productive unique TCRs. Whether each scalp clone was CD4 or CD8 was inferred by checking scalp TCRbeta sequences against the CD4 and CD8 repertoires from sorted blood. TCRdb provides this immuneACCESS table in a form limited to in-frame rearrangements. Some clones are lacking; in checked studies, under half of them reflect an unresolved V gene, and why the rest are absent is not known. V and J calls and clone size follow that table, whereas D and trimming were derived from the DNA. The sample yields hundreds of thousands of clones; approximately 61% were counted once. Around 1.2% of the sample is taken by the ten largest.

The time point label on this specimen signifies: baseline before oral tofacitinib. Lesional scalp punch biopsies and peripheral blood were obtained from alopecia areata patients. PBMCs were isolated by density centrifugation and stained for CD3, CD4 and CD8, after which CD4+ and CD8+ T cells were sorted on a FACSAria. The source was CD4+ T cells sorted from blood, collected at week 0. The receptor was derived from a human donor with alopecia areata.

The bases read TGTGCCAGCAGCGTAGTGGCCGTGGGAGAGCAGTACTTC. Translation gives CASSVVAVGEQYF. The V and J genes are TRBV9 and TRBJ2-7; the D gene is not confidently resolved. Reading from cysteine to phenylalanine, the CDR3 counts 13 amino acids. Solely the CDR3 DNA is kept, with 39 bases framed from the first base. CDR1 is given as SGDLS and CDR2 as YYNGEE, both from the germline V gene. Relative to germline, V is 0 bases shorter and J is 7 bases shorter, with 11 bases between their ends.